This entry concerns a single T cell receptor (beta chain). This record belongs to a study of T-cell reconstitution after alpha-beta-depleted transplantation in children. Germline V gene data show CDR1 as MDHEN and CDR2 as SYDVKM. V lost 4 bases and J lost 1, with 17 bases in between. This CDR3 is 16 amino acids long. TCRbeta library preparation incorporated unique molecular identifiers. TCRdb re-called the PCR reads through MiXCR, storing one row per CDR3 protein. Of around 500,000 distinct CDR3 sequences listed, around 12% are singletons. The sample consisted of PBMCs from the stem cell graft donor, taken from the stem cell graft. The clonotype comes from a human donor who donated a stem cell graft to a child with combined immunodeficiency. The J gene is TRBJ2-7, the V gene TRBV28; D not resolved. CDR3 sequence: CASSSRQGLISYEQYF. The CDR3 nucleotides read TGTGCCAGCAGTTCTCGACAAGGCCTCATATCCTACGAGCAGTACTTC.